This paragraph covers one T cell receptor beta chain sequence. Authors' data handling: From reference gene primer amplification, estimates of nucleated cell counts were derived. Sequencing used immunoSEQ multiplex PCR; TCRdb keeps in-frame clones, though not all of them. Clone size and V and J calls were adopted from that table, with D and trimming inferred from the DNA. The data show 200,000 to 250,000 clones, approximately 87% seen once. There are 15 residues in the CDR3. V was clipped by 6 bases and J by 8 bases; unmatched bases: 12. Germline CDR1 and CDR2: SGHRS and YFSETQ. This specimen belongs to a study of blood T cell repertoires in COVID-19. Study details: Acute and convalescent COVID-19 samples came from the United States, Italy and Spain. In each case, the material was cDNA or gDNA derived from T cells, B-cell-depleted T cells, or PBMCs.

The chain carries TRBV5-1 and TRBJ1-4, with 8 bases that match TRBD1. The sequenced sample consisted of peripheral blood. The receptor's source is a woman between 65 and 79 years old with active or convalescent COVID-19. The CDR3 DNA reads TGCGCCAGCACTTCATCAGGACAGGGCGGCGAAAAACTGTTTTTT. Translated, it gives CASTSSGQGGEKLFF.